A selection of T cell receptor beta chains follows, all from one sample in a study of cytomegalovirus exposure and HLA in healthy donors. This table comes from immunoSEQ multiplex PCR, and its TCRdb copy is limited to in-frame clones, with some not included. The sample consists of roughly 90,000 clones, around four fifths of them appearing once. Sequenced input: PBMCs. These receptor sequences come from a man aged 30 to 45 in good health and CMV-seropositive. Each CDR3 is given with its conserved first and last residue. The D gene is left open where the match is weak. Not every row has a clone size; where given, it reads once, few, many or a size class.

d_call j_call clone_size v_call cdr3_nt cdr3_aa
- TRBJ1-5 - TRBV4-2 TGTGCCAGCAGCCAAGATCGGGCAGGGGATCAGCCCCAGCATTTT CASSQDRAGDQPQHF
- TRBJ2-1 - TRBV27 TGTGCCAGCAGCCCTACTAGCATATCCTACAATGAGCAGTTCTTC CASSPTSISYNEQFF
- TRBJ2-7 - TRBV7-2 TGTGCCAGCAGCTTTCTACAGCTCTCCTACGAGCAGTACTTC CASSFLQLSYEQYF
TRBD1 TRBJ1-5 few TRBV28 TGTGCCAGCATTCCCGGACAGGGCCGACGCATCGACAATCAGCCCCAGCATTTT CASIPGQGRRIDNQPQHF
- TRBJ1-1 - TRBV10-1 TGCGCCAGCAGTGCGGGGGTTTGGAACACTGAAGCTTTCTTT CASSAGVWNTEAFF
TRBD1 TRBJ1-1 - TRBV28 TGTGCCAGCAGCCCCGAGACAGGGGGAAACACTGAAGCTTTCTTT CASSPETGGNTEAFF
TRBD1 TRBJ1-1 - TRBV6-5 TGTGCCAGCAGTTCCCGGACAGGGCGGGCTGAAGCTTTCTTT CASSSRTGRAEAFF
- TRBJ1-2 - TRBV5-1 TGCGCCAGCAGCTTGGGGGCGGGAGGGGCGCGCTACTATGGCTACACCTTC CASSLGAGGARYYGYTF
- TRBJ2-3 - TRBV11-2 TGTGCCAGCAGCCAGAGACAGGCCACTAGCACAGATACGCAGTATTTT CASSQRQATSTDTQYF
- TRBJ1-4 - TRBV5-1 TGCGCCAGCAGCCCTGGAAGGGCGGGCACGACTAATGAAAAACTGTTTTTT CASSPGRAGTTNEKLFF
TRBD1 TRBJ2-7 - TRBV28 TGTGCCAGCAGTTTATACCCGGACAGGGGCGAGCAGTACTTC CASSLYPDRGEQYF
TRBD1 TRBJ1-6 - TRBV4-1 TGCGCCAGCAGCCAAGATGGGGACAGTACTTATAATTCACCCCTCCACTTT CASSQDGDSTYNSPLHF
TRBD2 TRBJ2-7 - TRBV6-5 TGTGCCAGCAGTCCCGGGAGGGGCGGCTCCTACGAGCAGTACTTC CASSPGRGGSYEQYF
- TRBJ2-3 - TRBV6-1 TGTGCCAGCAGTGAGGCCCTTAGCACAGATACGCAGTATTTT CASSEALSTDTQYF
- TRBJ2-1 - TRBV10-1 TGCGCCAGCAGTGAGCGCTCTAGCTCCTACAATGAGCAGTTCTTC CASSERSSSYNEQFF
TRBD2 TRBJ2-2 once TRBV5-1 TGCGCCAGCAGCCTGCCCTCTAGCGGGACAACCTCGATAGGGGAGCTGTTTTTT CASSLPSSGTTSIGELFF
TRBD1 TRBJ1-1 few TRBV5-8 TGTGCCAGCAGTCGGACAGGGGAGGGGAGAACTGAAGCTTTCTTT CASSRTGEGRTEAFF
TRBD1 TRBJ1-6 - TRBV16 TGTGCCAGCAGCCCCGACAGGGTTCATAATTCACCCCTCCACTTT CASSPDRVHNSPLHF
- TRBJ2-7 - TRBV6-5 TGTGCCAGCAGTCAAAACAGGGACACCTACGAGCAGTACTTC CASSQNRDTYEQYF
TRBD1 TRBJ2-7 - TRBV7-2 TGTGCCAGCAGCCCTCAGATTGGCCGGACAGGGGACGAGCAGTACTTC CASSPQIGRTGDEQYF
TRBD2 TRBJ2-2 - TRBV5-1 TGCGCCAGCAGCTTGGGGACGACTAGCGGGACAACCGGGGAGCTGTTTTTT CASSLGTTSGTTGELFF
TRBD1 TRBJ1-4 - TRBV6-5 TGTGCCAGCAGTTCTGGACAGGGGCGAGAAAAACTGTTTTTT CASSSGQGREKLFF
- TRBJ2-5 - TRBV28 TGTGCCAGCAGCCCTATTTGGAGAGATGAGCAGTACTTC CASSPIWRDEQYF
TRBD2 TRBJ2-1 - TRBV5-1 TGCGCCAGCAGCTTGGCTTTCCGGGAGGACAATGAGCAGTTCTTC CASSLAFREDNEQFF
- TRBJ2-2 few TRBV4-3 TGCGCCAGCAGCCAGGTGACTATCCACACCGGGGAGCTGTTTTTT CASSQVTIHTGELFF
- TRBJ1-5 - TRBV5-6 TGTGCCAGCAGCTTGATGGGGGGTAATAGCAATCAGCCCCAGCATTTT CASSLMGGNSNQPQHF
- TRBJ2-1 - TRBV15 TGTGCCACCAGCACAGGCCAAAGTGAGCAGTTCTTC CATSTGQSEQFF
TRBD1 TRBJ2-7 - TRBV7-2 TGTGCCAGCAGCTTAAGCTGGACAGGGCCCTACGAGCAGTACTTC CASSLSWTGPYEQYF
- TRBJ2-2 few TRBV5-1 TGCGCCAGCTGTAGCGGCACCGGGGAGCTGTTTTTT CASCSGTGELFF
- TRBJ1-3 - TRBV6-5 TGTGCCAGCAGTTACTCTGAACAGGGTGGAAACACCATATATTTT CASSYSEQGGNTIYF
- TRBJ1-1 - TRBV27 TGTGCCAGCAGTTCCCTGTGGAACACTGAAGCTTTCTTT CASSSLWNTEAFF